These 7 T cell receptor beta chains originate from one sample sequenced in a study of blood T cell repertoires in COVID-19. The repertoire was sequenced with immunoSEQ multiplex PCR; TCRdb's copy has only in-frame clones and lacks some. Seen here are approximately 170,000 clones, approximately 90% observed once, and the top ten hold around 5.1%. What was sequenced was peripheral blood. The receptor source for this set is a young man with COVID-19, enrolled during active disease.

V usage is TRBV10-3 and J usage is TRBJ2-3; 7 positions agree with TRBD1. V trimming: 0 bases; J trimming: 0 bases; junction bases outside the gene matches: 0. Per germline, CDR1 ENHRY and CDR2 SYGVKD. The CDR3 has 15 residues. CDR3 nucleotide sequence: TGTGCCATCAGTGAGTCGACAGGGAGCACAGATACGCAGTATTTT. It is translated as CAISESTGSTDTQYF.

This sequence joins TRBV29-1 and TRBJ2-1, with 10 bases aligning to TRBD2. CDR1 is SQVTM, CDR2 ANQGSEA, per germline. The junction had 8 bases not matched to a gene; V was cut back by 7 bases and J by 8 bases. This CDR3 has 13 residues. As DNA, the CDR3 is TGCAGCGCACCTAGCGGGAGTGGGGATGAGCAGTTCTTC. Protein sequence: CSAPSGSGDEQFF.

The gene calls are TRBV19 and TRBJ1-2; D is perhaps TRBD1 (6 bases). Germline V gene sequence: CDR1 LNHDA, CDR2 SQIVND (reference sequence). Trimming left V 2 bases short and J 6 bases short, with 10 bases between. The CDR3 loop spans 13 amino acids. CDR3 DNA sequence: TGTGCCAGTAGTATACAGGGGCAAGATGGCTACACCTTC. Residues: CASSIQGQDGYTF.

J is TRBJ2-1 and V is TRBV24-1, with D uncertain. This CDR3 spans 13 amino acids. V was trimmed by 0 bases and J by 7 bases, leaving 6 bases between them. The germline V gene has CDR1 KGHDR and CDR2 SFDVKD. The CDR3 loop reads CATSDLQINEQFF. CDR3 DNA sequence: TGTGCCACCAGTGATTTGCAGATAAATGAGCAGTTCTTC.

The V call is TRBV25-1, the J call TRBJ2-1; D gene ambiguous. Germline-derived CDR1 and CDR2 are MGHDK and SYGVNS. Trimming removed 2 bases from V and 4 bases from J, with 9 bases in between. The CDR3 sequence is 14 residues long. CDR3 protein: CASSEGYSYNEQFF. The DNA of the CDR3 is TGTGCCAGCAGTGAAGGGTACAGTTACAATGAGCAGTTCTTC.

This chain joins TRBV11-2 and TRBJ1-6; 9 bases line up with TRBD1. Germline assignment: CDR1 SGHAT and CDR2 FQNNGV. The CDR3 is made up of 15 amino acids. Trimming removed 3 bases from V and 14 bases from J; junction bases left unmatched: 11. As DNA, the CDR3 is TGTGCCAGCAGCTTTGGGACAGGGTCTAGTTGGGCCCTCCACTTT. Protein product: CASSFGTGSSWALHF.

The chain links TRBV6-4 to TRBJ2-3, with D maybe TRBD2 (6 bases). The V end was cut by 5 bases, the J end by 6 bases, with 12 bases between. Germline CDR1 and CDR2: MRHNA and SNTAGT. The length of the CDR3 is 13 residues. The CDR3 nucleotides read TGTGCCAGCAGTCCGGGAGCCGAGGATACGCAGTATTTT. Translating it yields CASSPGAEDTQYF.